This T cell receptor beta chain is drawn from a study of CD8 T cells in Susac syndrome. Whole-study findings and limits: Total CD8+ and CD8+ TEMRA repertoires contained sixteen and five Susac-specific public clones, respectively.

Reverse transcription of roughly 0.5 to 1 ug RNA was carried out with random hexamers. In TCRdb, the immunoSEQ multiplex PCR reads were re-called with MiXCR into one record per CDR3 protein. The sample carries about 76,000 distinct CDR3 sequences, roughly 92% recorded once. The V gene's germline CDR1 is MGHRA and CDR2 YSYEKL. The CDR3 sequence is 15 residues long. With 0 bases removed from V and 1 base from J, the gap between germline ends came to 10 bases. Details on this clonotype: Its antigen is currently unknown.

The chain combines TRBV4-1 with TRBJ2-7; D is ambiguous. Material: CD8+ T cells from PBMCs. The TCR was taken from a human donor with Susac syndrome. CDR3 DNA sequence: TGCGCCAGCAGCCAAGATTTTAAGGCTTCCTACGAGCAGTACTTC. Translating gives CASSQDFKASYEQYF.